This entry concerns a single T cell receptor beta chain. This clone was observed a handful of times. The antigen it recognizes is unknown. Qualities for individual bases were not recorded, and no much larger clone is one base off. The sample originates from a study of blood T cell repertoires in COVID-19 (TCRdb year 2020). A note on the overall study: Samples covering the acute and convalescent phases of COVID-19 were provided by collaborators in the United States, Italy and Spain. The material from the prospective study consisted of cDNA or gDNA derived from T cells, B-cell-depleted T cells, or PBMCs. Subjects who had been exposed to COVID-19, were actively infected with it, or had recovered from it provided the deeply sampled blood TCRbeta repertoires that made up the dataset. The repertoires were released in a freely available public database intended as a resource for research on the immune response to SARS-CoV-2. Samples came from the ongoing ImmuneRACE study (first 160 participants) plus 1,254 subjects from 6 global collaborators. Nearly every sample came with metadata listing a de-identified subject ID, COVID-19 status, age in years and sex. Where HLA class I and class II types were available, the types were taken from metadata supplied by the sample provider, not from assay-based typing. General findings and caveats noted by the study authors: The amount of clinical and demographic metadata varied by source and participant and was provided uncurated.

Each collaborating institution followed its own protocols to collect whole blood in K2EDTA tubes. For TCRbeta analysis, collaborators shipped samples in one of three forms: frozen whole blood, isolated PBMCs, or DNA extracted from either of those sample types. The germline ends are 12 bases apart after V is trimmed by 8 bases and J by 1 base. In the germline V gene, CDR1 corresponds to WSHSY and CDR2 to SAAADI. The CDR3 starts with the cysteine, ends with the phenylalanine, and has 14 residues. Just CDR3 DNA is preserved here, 42 bases in frame from base 1. TCRbeta CDR3 regions were amplified from genomic DNA using the immunoSEQ Assay, a bias-controlled multiplex PCR. The published analysis was carried out like this. The number of nucleated cells in each sample was estimated from the amplification of reference gene primers within the assay. Sequence reads were collapsed and filtered to measure the absolute abundance of every unique TCRbeta CDR3 rearrangement. For each sample, productive Simpson clonality was calculated as the square root of Simpson's diversity index across productive rearrangements. In its TCRdb copy, this immuneACCESS table keeps in-frame sequences only and misses some clones. Where compared with another copy, unresolved V genes explain less than half of these, and the others have no known cause. The DNA gave D and trimming, while V, J and clone size come from that table. The sample contains approximately 150,000 clones, about 80% of them found a single time. Approximately 11% of the sample rests with the top ten.

The TCR originated in a man between 65 and 85 years old with active or convalescent COVID-19. The chain couples TRBV10-2 to TRBJ1-5; a tentative D match to TRBD1 spans 6 bases. Sequenced sample: peripheral blood. The CDR3 is CASRAGGSNQPQHF. The bases read TGCGCCAGCCGGGCGGGGGGCAGCAATCAGCCCCAGCATTTT.